The clone carrying this TCR beta chain was observed a few times. Peripheral blood genomic DNA, not sorted cells or RNA, was the template. This sample is part of a study of T cell repertoires in aging, cancer and after chemotherapy. Multiplex touch-down PCR with TRB-A/B primers amplified rearranged V-D-J TRB sequences. MiXCR was run by TCRdb on the multiplex PCR reads, yielding one entry per CDR3 protein. The table records around 12,000 distinct CDR3 sequences, about 20% of them present only once. The sample was blood. The sequence came from a human donor in good health.

The CDR3 sequence is CASSLSGFAHNEQFF. The CDR3 DNA follows: TGTGCCAGCAGTTTAAGTGGATTTGCCCACAATGAGCAGTTCTTC. The V gene is TRBV12-3 or TRBV12-4, the J gene TRBJ2-1; D uncertain. Between the trimmed V and J ends, which lost 2 bases and 5 bases, there was a span of 13 bases. CDR3 length equals 15 residues.